This T cell receptor (beta chain) was recorded in a study of cytomegalovirus exposure and HLA in healthy donors. Overall study context: About 85 million unique TCRs from HLA-typed donors were held in an early release of data. Study-wide results and limits: Sequences of the TCR beta chain were said to predict the HLA-A and HLA-B alleles of most subjects accurately. Researchers left out some V segments, among them TRBV6-2 and TRBV6-3, as indistinguishable. Under in vitro conditions, a few CMV-associated chains were confirmed as specific for CMV antigens.

This clone was seen only a few times. The antigen remains unidentified. PCR amplification relied on 60 Vbeta primers (plus 13 Jbeta primers). TCRdb's table, derived via immunoSEQ multiplex PCR, lists solely in-frame clones and lacks some. Of about 150,000 clones in the sample, approximately 72% were seen once. The CDR3 consists of 15 residues. Germline V gene data show CDR1 as SGHDN and CDR2 as FVKESK. V was clipped by 0 bases and J by 6 bases, with 12 bases between them. This chain links TRBV14 with TRBJ2-1; D remains ambiguous. The TCR comes from a man aged 18 to 29 in good health and CMV-seronegative. What was sequenced was PBMCs. CDR3 loop: CASSQDLYTGNEQFF. In DNA, the CDR3 is TGTGCCAGCAGCCAAGATCTGTATACGGGCAATGAGCAGTTCTTC.